These 9 T cell receptor beta chains were sequenced from one sample in a study of blood T cell repertoires in COVID-19. The table came from immunoSEQ multiplex PCR; TCRdb's copy has only in-frame clones and leaves some out. Altogether roughly 26,000 clones are present, 65% to 90% being singletons, with the ten largest covering approximately 25%. Sample: peripheral blood. The receptors were sampled from a human donor in a cohort sampled during active COVID-19.

The chain uses TRBV28 and TRBJ2-7; no firm D call. V lost 4 bases and J lost 7, with 23 bases in between. Germline V gene lookup returns CDR1 MDHEN and CDR2 SYDVKM. This CDR3 has 16 amino acids. CDR3 nucleotide sequence: TGTGCCAGCAGTTCTCAGTCAGTCCTAGTCAACCGGGAGCAGTACTTC. It encodes CASSSQSVLVNREQYF.

The chain recombines TRBV5-6 with TRBJ1-6; 7 bases are a match to TRBD1. The V gene end was trimmed by 4 bases and the J gene end by 7 bases; junction bases not matched to a gene: 11. This CDR3 region has 16 residues. CDR1 and CDR2 from the germline V gene are SGHDT and YYEEEE. CDR3 sequence: CASSVAWGQTNSPLHF. CDR3 nucleotide sequence: TGTGCCAGCAGCGTGGCCTGGGGACAGACAAATTCACCCCTCCACTTT.

CDR3 bases: TGTGCCAGTAGCATGGAATCGCGGGTTGAAGCAGATACGCAGTATTTT. Translated, it gives CASSMESRVEADTQYF. V and J are TRBV19 and TRBJ2-3; D perhaps matches TRBD2 (5 bases). This CDR3 has 16 amino acids. Germline loops: CDR1 LNHDA, CDR2 SQIVND (reference sequence). Deletions cut 6 bases from V and 4 bases from J, with 20 bases between.

This clone came up once. The chain employs TRBV7-2 and TRBJ1-2, with 11 bases aligning to TRBD1. This CDR3 region has 16 residues. The trim removed 5 bases at V and 0 bases at J, leaving 5 bases unmatched. Germline V lookup: CDR1 SGHTA, CDR2 FQGNSA. The chain's CDR3 is CASSLRTGGSNYGYTF. The CDR3 DNA reads as TGTGCCAGCAGCCTACGGACAGGGGGCTCTAACTATGGCTACACCTTC.

Only a few counts were recorded for this clone. The genes are TRBV4-1 and TRBJ2-1; 9 bases map to TRBD2. Germline-derived CDR1 and CDR2 are MGHRA and YSYEKL. With V trimmed by 0 bases and J by 9 bases, 6 bases remained unmatched. The CDR3 spans 15 residues. The DNA of the CDR3 is TGCGCCAGCAGCCAAGATCAAGCGGGGGGAGGTGAGCAGTTCTTC. This encodes CASSQDQAGGGEQFF.

The CDR3 here is CASSLTGSGELFF. CDR3 nucleotide sequence: TGTGCCAGCAGCTTGACAGGGTCCGGGGAACTGTTTTTT. The rearrangement links TRBV7-9 to TRBJ1-4, with 7 bases fitting TRBD1. Per germline, CDR1 SEHNR and CDR2 FQNEAQ (reference sequence). Trimming cost V 3 bases and J 12 bases; bases outside gene matches: 7. This CDR3 spans 13 amino acids.

This clone was observed once. The chain carries TRBV4-3 and TRBJ2-5; 7 positions agree with TRBD1. The CDR3 length is 13 residues. The V and J ends lost 4 bases and 4 bases, in that order; junction bases with no gene match: 3. Germline V gives CDR1 LGHNA, CDR2 YSLEER. DNA for the CDR3: TGCGCCAGCAGCCTATACAGGGGAGAGACCCAGTACTTC. This encodes CASSLYRGETQYF.

This clone is a singleton in its sample. The chain is built from TRBV20-1 and TRBJ1-1; 7 bases are a match to TRBD1. This CDR3 contains 11 residues. Germline CDR1 reads DFQATT; CDR2 reads SNEGSKA (reference sequence). Germline trimming cut 3 bases from V and 8 bases from J; bases unmatched to any gene: 3. CDR3 nucleotides: TGCAGTGCTAGTCCGGACAGGGAAGCTTTCTTT. Its translation is CSASPDREAFF.

The V gene is TRBV5-4, the J gene TRBJ1-6; 10 nucleotides line up with TRBD1. The CDR3 totals 15 residues. V was pared by 4 bases and J by 9 bases, with 7 bases of the junction left unmatched. Germline CDR1 and CDR2: SGHNT and YYREEE (reference sequence). DNA of the CDR3: TGTGCCAGCAGCCCAGGGACAGGGGCTACTTCACCCCTCCACTTT. As protein: CASSPGTGATSPLHF.